Sequencing of this TCR beta chain was carried out in a study of identifying expanded T cells in peripheral blood. Sequencing used immunoSEQ multiplex PCR; TCRdb keeps in-frame clones, though not all of them. The sample records tens of thousands of clones, roughly 89% being singletons. During the collection period, no donor immune events like infections were recorded. V lost 0 bases and J lost 3, with 9 bases in between. The germline CDR1 and CDR2 sequences are SGHRS and YFSETQ. CDR3 length equals 14 residues. The sequencing sample was made of blood. The TCR sequence derives from a person aged 18 to 75 in good health. The rearrangement joins TRBV5-1 to TRBJ2-5, with TRBD2 as a possible D gene (5 bases). The CDR3 DNA reads as TGCGCCAGCAGCTTGGTGGGAGCTGAAGAGACCCAGTACTTC. It specifies CASSLVGAEETQYF.